This T cell receptor (beta chain) was profiled in a study of tissue T cells after allogeneic stem cell transplantation. Study-level results: Motif-based clustering found tissue-specific repertoire signatures shared across patients, though few clones were shared.

Assay used: immunoSEQ multiplex PCR; TCRdb lists only in-frame clones, some missing. Of approximately 47,000 clones listed, roughly 73% are singletons. Comment on this clone: The antigen is undetermined. All gene names here are mouse names. Sequencing ends 1 residue short of the CDR3 end; the germline J gene provides the rest.

The CDR3 is 16 residues long. Germline V gives CDR1 SGHSN, CDR2 HYEKVE. Between the trimmed V and J ends, which lost 0 bases and 0 bases, there was a span of 11 bases. The sequenced material came from sorted cells pooled from one or two spleens. The chain combines TRBV12-1 with TRBJ1-3; D is undetermined. The TCR sequence derives from a pool of C57BL/6 mice in good health. CDR3 residues: CASSLVQKNSGNTLYF. CDR3 DNA (partial): TGTGCCAGCTCTCTCGTCCAAAAAAATTCTGGAAATACGCTCTAT.